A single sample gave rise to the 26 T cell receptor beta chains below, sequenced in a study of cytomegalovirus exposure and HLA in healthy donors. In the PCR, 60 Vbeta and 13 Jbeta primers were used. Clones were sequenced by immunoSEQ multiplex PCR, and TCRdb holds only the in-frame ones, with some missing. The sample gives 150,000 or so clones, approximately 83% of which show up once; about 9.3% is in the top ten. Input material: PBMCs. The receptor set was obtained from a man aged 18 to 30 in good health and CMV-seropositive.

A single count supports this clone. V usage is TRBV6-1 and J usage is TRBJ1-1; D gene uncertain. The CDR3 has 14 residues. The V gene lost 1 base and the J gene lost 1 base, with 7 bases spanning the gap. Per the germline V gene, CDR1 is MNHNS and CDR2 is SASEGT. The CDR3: CASSEGLENTEAFF. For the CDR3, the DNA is TGTGCCAGCAGTGAAGGGCTAGAGAACACTGAAGCTTTCTTT.

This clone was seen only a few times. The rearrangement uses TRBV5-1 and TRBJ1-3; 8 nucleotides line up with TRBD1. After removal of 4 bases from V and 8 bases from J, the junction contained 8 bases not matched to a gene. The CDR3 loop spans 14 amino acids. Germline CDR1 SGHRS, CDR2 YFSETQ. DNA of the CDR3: TGCGCCAGCAGCCCCAGACAGGGGTCGGACACCATATATTTT. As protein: CASSPRQGSDTIYF.

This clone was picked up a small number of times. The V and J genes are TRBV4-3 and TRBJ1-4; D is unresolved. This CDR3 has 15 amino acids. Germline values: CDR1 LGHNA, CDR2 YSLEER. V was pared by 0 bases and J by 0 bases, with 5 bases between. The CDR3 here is CASSQDQSTNEKLFF. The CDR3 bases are TGCGCCAGCAGCCAAGACCAGTCAACTAATGAAAAACTGTTTTTT.

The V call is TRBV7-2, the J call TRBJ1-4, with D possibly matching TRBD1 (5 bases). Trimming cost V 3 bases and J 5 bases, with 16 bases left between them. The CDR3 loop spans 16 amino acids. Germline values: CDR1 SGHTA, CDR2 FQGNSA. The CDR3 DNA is TGTGCCAGCAGCTTTTCACCGGGACGGGGGAATGAAAAACTGTTTTTT. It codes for CASSFSPGRGNEKLFF.

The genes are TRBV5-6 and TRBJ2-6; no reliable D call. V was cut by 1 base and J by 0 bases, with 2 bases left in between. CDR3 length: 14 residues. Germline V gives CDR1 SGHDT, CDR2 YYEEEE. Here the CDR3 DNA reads TGTGCCAGCAGCTTGCACTCTGGGGCCAACGTCCTGACTTTC. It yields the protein CASSLHSGANVLTF.

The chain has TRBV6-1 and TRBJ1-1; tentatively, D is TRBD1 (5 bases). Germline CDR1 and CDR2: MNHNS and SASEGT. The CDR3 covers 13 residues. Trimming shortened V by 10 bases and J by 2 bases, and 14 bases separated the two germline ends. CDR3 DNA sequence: TGTGCCATAGCCCAGACAGCAAACACTGAAGCTTTCTTT. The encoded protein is CAIAQTANTEAFF.

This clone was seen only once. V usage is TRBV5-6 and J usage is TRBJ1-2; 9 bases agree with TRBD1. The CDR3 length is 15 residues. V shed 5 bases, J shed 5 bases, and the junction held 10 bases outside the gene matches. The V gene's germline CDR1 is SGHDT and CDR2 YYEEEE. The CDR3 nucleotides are TGTGCCAGCAGTGACCCGACAGGGGGAAATTATGGCTACACCTTC. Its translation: CASSDPTGGNYGYTF.

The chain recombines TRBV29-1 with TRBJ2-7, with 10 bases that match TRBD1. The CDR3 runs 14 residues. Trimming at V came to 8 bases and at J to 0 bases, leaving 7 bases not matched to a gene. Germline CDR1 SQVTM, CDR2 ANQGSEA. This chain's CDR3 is CSFKGQGTSYEQYF. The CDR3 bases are TGCAGCTTTAAGGGACAGGGGACCTCCTACGAGCAGTACTTC.

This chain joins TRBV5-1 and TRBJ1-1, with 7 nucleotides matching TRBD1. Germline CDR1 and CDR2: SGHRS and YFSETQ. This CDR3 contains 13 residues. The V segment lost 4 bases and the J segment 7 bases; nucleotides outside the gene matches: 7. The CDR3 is CASSGDRVGEAFF. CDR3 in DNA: TGCGCCAGCAGCGGCGACAGGGTAGGTGAAGCTTTCTTT.

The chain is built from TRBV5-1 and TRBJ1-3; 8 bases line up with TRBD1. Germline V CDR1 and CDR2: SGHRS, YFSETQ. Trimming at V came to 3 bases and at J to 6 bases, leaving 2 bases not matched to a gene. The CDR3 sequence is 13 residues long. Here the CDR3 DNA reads TGCGCCAGCAGCTCAGGGGGCTCAAACACCATATATTTT. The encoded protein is CASSSGGSNTIYF.

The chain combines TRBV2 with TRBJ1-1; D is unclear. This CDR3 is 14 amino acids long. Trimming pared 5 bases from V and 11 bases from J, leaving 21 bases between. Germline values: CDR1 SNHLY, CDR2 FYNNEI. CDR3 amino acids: CASSRVLGQSQAFF. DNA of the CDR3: TGTGCCAGCAGTCGGGTGTTGGGTCAATCGCAGGCTTTCTTT.

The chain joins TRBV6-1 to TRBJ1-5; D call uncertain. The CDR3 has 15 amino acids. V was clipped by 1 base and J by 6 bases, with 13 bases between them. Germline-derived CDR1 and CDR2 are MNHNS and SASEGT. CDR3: CASSEDMGRSQPQHF. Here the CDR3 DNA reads TGTGCCAGCAGTGAAGATATGGGGAGAAGTCAGCCCCAGCATTTT.

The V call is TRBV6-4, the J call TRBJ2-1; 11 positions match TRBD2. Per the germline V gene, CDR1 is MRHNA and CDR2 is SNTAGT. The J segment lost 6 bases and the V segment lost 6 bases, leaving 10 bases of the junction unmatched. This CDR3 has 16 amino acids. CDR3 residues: CASSETGTSGFNEQFF. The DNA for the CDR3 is TGTGCCAGCAGCGAAACCGGGACTAGCGGTTTCAATGAGCAGTTCTTC.

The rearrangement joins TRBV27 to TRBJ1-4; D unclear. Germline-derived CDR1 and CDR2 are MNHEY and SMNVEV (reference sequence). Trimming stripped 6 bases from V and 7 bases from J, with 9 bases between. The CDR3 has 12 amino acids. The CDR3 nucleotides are TGTGCCAGCAGCCCATCGGGTGAAAAACTGTTTTTT. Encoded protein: CASSPSGEKLFF.

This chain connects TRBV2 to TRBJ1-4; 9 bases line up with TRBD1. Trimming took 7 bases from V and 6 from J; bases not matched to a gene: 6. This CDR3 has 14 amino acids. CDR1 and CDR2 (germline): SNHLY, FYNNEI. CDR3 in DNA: TGTGCCAGCACTACGGACAGGGGCGATGAAAAACTGTTTTTT. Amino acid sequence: CASTTDRGDEKLFF.

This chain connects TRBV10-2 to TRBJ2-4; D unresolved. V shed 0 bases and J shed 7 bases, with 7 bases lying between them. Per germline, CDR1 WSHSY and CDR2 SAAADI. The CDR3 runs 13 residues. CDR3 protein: CASSESDGNIQYF. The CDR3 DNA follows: TGCGCCAGCAGTGAGTCTGACGGGAACATTCAGTACTTC.

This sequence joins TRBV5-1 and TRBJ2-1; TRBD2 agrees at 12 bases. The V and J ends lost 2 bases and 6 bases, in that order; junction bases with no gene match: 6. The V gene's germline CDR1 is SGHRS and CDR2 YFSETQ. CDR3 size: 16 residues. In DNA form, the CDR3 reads TGCGCCAGCAGCTTCCTTCCTAGCGGGGGGGCCAATGAGCAGTTCTTC. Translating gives CASSFLPSGGANEQFF.

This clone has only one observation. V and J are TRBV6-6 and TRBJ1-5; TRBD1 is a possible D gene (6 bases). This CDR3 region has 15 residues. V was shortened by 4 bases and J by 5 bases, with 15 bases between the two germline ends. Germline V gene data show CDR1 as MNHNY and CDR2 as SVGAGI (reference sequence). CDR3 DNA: TGTGCCAGCAGTTCCCCACAGGGAAGGGATCAGCCCCAGCATTTT. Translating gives CASSSPQGRDQPQHF.

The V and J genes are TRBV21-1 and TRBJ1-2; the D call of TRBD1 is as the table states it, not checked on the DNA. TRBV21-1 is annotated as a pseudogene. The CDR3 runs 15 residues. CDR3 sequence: CASTRGDRGYYGYTF. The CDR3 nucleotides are TGTGCCAGCACCAGGGGGGACAGGGGGTACTATGGCTACACCTTC.

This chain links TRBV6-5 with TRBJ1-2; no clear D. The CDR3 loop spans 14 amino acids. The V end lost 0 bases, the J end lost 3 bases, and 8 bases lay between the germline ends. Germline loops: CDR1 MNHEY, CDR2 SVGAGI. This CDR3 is CASSYSTGYYGYTF. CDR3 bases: TGTGCCAGCAGTTACTCGACTGGGTACTATGGCTACACCTTC.

The DNA for the CDR3 is TGTGCCAGCAGCCCACAGGTAACCAGCACAGATACGCAGTATTTT. Amino acid sequence: CASSPQVTSTDTQYF. J is TRBJ2-3 and V is TRBV7-2; tentatively, D is TRBD1 (5 bases). Trimming took 5 bases from V and 0 from J, leaving 12 bases between them. Germline V gives CDR1 SGHTA, CDR2 FQGNSA. This CDR3 is 15 amino acids long. Filled out from reference TRBV7-2 and TRBJ2-3, the complete variable domain reads GAGVSQSPSNKVTEKGKDVELRCDPISGHTALYWYRQSLGQGLEFLIYFQGNSAPDKSGLPSDRFSAERTGGSVSTLTIQRTQQEDSAVYLCASSPQVTSTDTQYFGPGTRLTVL.

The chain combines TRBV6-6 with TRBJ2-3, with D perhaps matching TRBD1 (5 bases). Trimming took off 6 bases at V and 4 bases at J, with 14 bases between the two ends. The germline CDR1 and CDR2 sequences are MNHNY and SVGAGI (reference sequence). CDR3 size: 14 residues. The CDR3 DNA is TGTGCCAGCAGAACCATCGGCAGGGCAGATACGCAGTATTTT. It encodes CASRTIGRADTQYF.

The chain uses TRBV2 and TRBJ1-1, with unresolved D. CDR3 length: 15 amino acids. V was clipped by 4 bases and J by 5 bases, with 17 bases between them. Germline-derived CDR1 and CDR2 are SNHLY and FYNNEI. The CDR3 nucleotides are TGTGCCAGCAGTGCCTCTCGGGAAAGAGGTACTGAAGCTTTCTTT. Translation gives CASSASRERGTEAFF.

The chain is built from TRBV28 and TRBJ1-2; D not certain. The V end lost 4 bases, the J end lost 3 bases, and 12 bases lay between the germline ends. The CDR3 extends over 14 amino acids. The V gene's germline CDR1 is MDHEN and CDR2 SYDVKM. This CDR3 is CASSSVRRHYGYTF. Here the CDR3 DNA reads TGTGCCAGCAGTTCCGTCAGGAGGCACTATGGCTACACCTTC.

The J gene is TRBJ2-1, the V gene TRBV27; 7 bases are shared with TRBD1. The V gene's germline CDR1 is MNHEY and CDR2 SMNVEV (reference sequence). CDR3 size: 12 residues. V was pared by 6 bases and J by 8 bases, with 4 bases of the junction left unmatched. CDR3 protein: CASRDQGDEQFF. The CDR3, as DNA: TGTGCCAGCAGGGATCAGGGGGATGAGCAGTTCTTC.

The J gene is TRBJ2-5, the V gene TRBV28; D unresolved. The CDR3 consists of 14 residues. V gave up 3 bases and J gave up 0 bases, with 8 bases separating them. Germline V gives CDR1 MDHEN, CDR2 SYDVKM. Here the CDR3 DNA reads TGTGCCAGCAGTTTTCGCAGGTACCAAGAGACCCAGTACTTC. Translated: CASSFRRYQETQYF.